Included here is one T cell receptor (beta chain) sequence, with context. This sample was included in a study of CD8 T cells in Susac syndrome. The J segment lost 4 bases and the V segment lost 4 bases, leaving 12 bases of the junction unmatched. CDR3 length equals 16 residues. Germline lookup yields CDR1 LNHDA and CDR2 SQIVND (reference sequence). cDNA came from approximately 0.5 to 1 ug RNA primed by random hexamers. With immunoSEQ multiplex PCR, TCR beta CDR3 was amplified across 54 Vbeta and 13 Jbeta. MiXCR was run by TCRdb on the immunoSEQ multiplex PCR reads, yielding one entry per CDR3 protein. The sample includes about 120,000 distinct CDR3 sequences, approximately 94% of them seen just once. CD8+ and CD4+ T cells from blood underwent TCR beta sequencing, which was carried out in a high-throughput format. Multiple sclerosis controls were treatment-naive patients with stable or active relapsing-remitting disease. FACS enriched CD8+ TEMRA cells, while bulk CD8+ and CD4+ were negatively isolated.

The receptor was derived from a human donor with multiple sclerosis. Specimen: CD4+ T cells from PBMCs. The J gene is TRBJ1-2, the V gene TRBV19; 7 nucleotides align to TRBD1. The CDR3 region has the DNA TGTGCCAGTAGTACAAACCGACAGGGCCTGATCTATGGCTACACCTTC. Translation: CASSTNRQGLIYGYTF.